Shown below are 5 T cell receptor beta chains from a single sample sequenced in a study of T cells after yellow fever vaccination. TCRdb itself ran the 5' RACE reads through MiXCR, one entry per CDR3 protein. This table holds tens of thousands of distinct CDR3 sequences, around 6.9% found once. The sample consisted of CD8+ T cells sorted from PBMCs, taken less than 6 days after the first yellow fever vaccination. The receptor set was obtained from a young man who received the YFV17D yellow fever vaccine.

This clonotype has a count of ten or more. CDR3 DNA: TGTGCCAGCAGCTTAGGAGGACTAGCAACCCACGAGCAGTACTTC. This codes for CASSLGGLATHEQYF. The chain couples TRBV7-2 to TRBJ2-7; 8 bases are shared with TRBD2. Trimming took 1 base from V and 5 from J; bases not matched to a gene: 7. CDR3 size: 15 residues. Germline V gene data show CDR1 as SGHTA and CDR2 as FQGNSA.

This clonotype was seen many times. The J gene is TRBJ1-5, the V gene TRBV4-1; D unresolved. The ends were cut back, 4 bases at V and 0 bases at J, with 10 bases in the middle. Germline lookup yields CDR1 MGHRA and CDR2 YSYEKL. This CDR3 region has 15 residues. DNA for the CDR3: TGCGCCAGCAGCCCCCGCTGGGTTAGCAATCAGCCCCAGCATTTT. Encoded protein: CASSPRWVSNQPQHF.

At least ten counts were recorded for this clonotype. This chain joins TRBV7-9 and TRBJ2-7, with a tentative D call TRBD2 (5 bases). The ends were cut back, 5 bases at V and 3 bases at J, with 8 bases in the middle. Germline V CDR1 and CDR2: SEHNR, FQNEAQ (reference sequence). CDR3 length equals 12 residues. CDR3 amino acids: CASSPGGYEQYV. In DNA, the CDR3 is TGTGCCAGCAGCCCAGGAGGCTACGAGCAGTACGTC.

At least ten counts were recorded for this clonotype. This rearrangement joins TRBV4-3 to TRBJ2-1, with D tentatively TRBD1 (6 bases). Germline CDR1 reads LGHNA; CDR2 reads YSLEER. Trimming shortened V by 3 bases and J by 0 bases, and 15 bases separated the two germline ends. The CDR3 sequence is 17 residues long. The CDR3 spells CASSQGPGQSSYNEQFF. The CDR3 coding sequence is TGCGCCAGCAGCCAGGGCCCTGGACAGAGCTCCTACAATGAGCAGTTCTTC.

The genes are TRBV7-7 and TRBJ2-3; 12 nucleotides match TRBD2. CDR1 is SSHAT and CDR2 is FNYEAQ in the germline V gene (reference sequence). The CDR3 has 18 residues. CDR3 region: CTLSRDWASGGATDTQYF. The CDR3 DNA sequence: TGTACCCTCAGTCGCGACTGGGCTAGCGGGGGGGCTACAGATACGCAGTATTTT.